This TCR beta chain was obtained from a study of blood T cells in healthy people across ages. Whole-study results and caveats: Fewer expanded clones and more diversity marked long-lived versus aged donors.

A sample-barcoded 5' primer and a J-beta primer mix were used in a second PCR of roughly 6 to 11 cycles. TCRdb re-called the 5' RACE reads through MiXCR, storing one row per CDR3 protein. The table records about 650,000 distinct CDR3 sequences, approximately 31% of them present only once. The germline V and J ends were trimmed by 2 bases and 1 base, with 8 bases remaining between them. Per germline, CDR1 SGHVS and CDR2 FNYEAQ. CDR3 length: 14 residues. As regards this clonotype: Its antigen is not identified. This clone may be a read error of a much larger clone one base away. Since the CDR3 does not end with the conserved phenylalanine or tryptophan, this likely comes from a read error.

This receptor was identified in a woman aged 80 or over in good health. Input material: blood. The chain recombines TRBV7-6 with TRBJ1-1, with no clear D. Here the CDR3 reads CASSLNHGNTEAFC. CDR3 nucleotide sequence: TGTGCCAGCAGCTTAAATCACGGGAACACTGAAGCTTTCTGT.